A selection of T cell receptor beta chains follows, all from one sample in a study of tumor-infiltrating lymphocytes in primary liver carcinoma. TCRdb ran MiXCR on the multiplex PCR reads and lists one entry per CDR3 protein. This sample has roughly 32,000 distinct CDR3 sequences; under 75% occur once, and the top ten carry roughly 15%. The sample taken for sequencing was liver tumor tissue from sampling region 4. The source is a man in his forties or fifties with primary liver carcinoma and hepatitis B virus infection. Both conserved end residues are part of each CDR3. The order of the fields is D gene, J gene, V gene, clone size, CDR3 protein, CDR3 DNA. The D gene is left open where the match is weak. Size values are once, few and many counts, or a class for expanded clones, and some rows have none.

D: .
J: TRBJ2-4
V: TRBV10-2
size: few
CDR3: CPSSHQRAIQYF
DNA: TGTCCCAGCAGCCACCAAAGGGCCATTCAGTACTTC

D: TRBD1
J: TRBJ1-1
V: TRBV6-5
size: .
CDR3: CTSRGGQGWDVEAFF
DNA: TGTACCAGCAGAGGAGGACAGGGATGGGACGTTGAAGCTTTCTTT

D: TRBD2
J: TRBJ2-2
V: TRBV29-1
size: .
CDR3: CSVGTSVANTGYLFF
DNA: TGCAGCGTTGGGACTAGCGTGGCGAACACCGGGTACCTGTTTTTT

D: .
J: TRBJ1-5
V: TRBV10-3
size: .
CDR3: CAAHDPGKGLRSGNQPHHF
DNA: TGTGCCGCCCACGACCCGGGAAAGGGGCTGAGGTCCGGCAATCAGCCCCATCATTTT

D: TRBD1
J: TRBJ2-4
V: TRBV7-9
size: .
CDR3: CASSAPTGAENIQYF
DNA: TGTGCCAGCAGTGCGCCGACAGGGGCGGAAAACATTCAGTACTTC

D: .
J: TRBJ2-3
V: TRBV7-9
size: .
CDR3: CANSRSTDTQYF
DNA: TGTGCCAACAGCCGCTCCACAGATACGCAATATTTT

D: .
J: TRBJ1-2
V: TRBV20-1
size: .
CDR3: CSARWSSNYGYTF
DNA: TGCAGTGCTAGATGGTCCAGTAACTATGGCTACACCTTT

D: .
J: TRBJ2-2
V: TRBV12-3/TRBV12-4
size: medium-sized
CDR3: CASMETANTGELFF
DNA: TGTGCCAGCATGGAGACAGCGAACACCGGGGAGCTGTTTTTT

D: .
J: TRBJ1-2
V: TRBV6-1
size: .
CDR3: CASSVVTAYNYTF
DNA: TGTGCCAGCAGTGTAGTCACCGCCTATAACTACACCTTC

D: TRBD2
J: TRBJ2-7
V: TRBV4-2
size: .
CDR3: CASSQDRASGYYDQYF
DNA: TGTGCCAGCAGCCAAGATAGGGCTAGCGGGTATTACGATCAGTACTTC

D: TRBD1
J: TRBJ2-5
V: TRBV5-1
size: .
CDR3: CSSPRRGQQETQYF
DNA: TGCTCCAGCCCCCGCCGGGGACAGCAAGAGACCCAGTACTTC

D: .
J: TRBJ2-3
V: TRBV20-1
size: few
CDR3: CSASFSGSVTDTQYF
DNA: TGCAGTGCTAGCTTCTCCGGGAGCGTCACAGATACGCAGTATTTT

D: .
J: TRBJ2-7
V: TRBV6-1
size: .
CDR3: CANLRTELRYEQYF
DNA: TGTGCCAATCTCAGGACGGAGTTAAGATACGAGCAGTACTTC

D: .
J: TRBJ2-3
V: TRBV7-9
size: .
CDR3: CASSPNGRGDMQYF
DNA: TGTGCCAGCAGCCCCAACGGGAGAGGGGATATGCAGTATTTT

D: .
J: TRBJ2-7
V: TRBV29-1
size: .
CDR3: CSFIQDATHEQYF
DNA: TGCAGCTTCATACAGGATGCCACCCACGAGCAGTACTTC

D: TRBD2
J: TRBJ2-4
V: TRBV2
size: .
CDR3: CASSSTSARDIQYF
DNA: TGTGCCAGCAGTTCGACTAGCGCGAGGGACATTCAGTACTTC

D: .
J: TRBJ2-3
V: TRBV7-9
size: .
CDR3: CAKSQETGADTQYF
DNA: TGTGCCAAAAGCCAGGAGACGGGAGCCGATACGCAGTATTTT

D: .
J: TRBJ1-5
V: TRBV4-2
size: .
CDR3: CASSEAAGTGNQPQHF
DNA: TGTGCCAGCAGCGAGGCGGCGGGAACAGGCAATCAGCCCCAGCACTTT

D: .
J: TRBJ2-2
V: TRBV21-1
size: .
CDR3: CTRLTDCANTGELFF
DNA: TGTACCAGGCTCACAGACTGCGCGAACACCGGGGAGCTGTTTTTT

D: .
J: TRBJ2-7
V: TRBV29-1
size: .
CDR3: CIAMTSGTGAPYEQYF
DNA: TGCATCGCCATGACCTCTGGGACCGGCGCTCCCTACGAGCAGTACTTC

D: .
J: TRBJ2-3
V: TRBV11-3
size: .
CDR3: CASSPWGLQGGAQYF
DNA: TGCGCCAGCAGCCCGTGGGGACTCCAGGGCGGAGCGCAGTATTTT

D: .
J: TRBJ2-7
V: TRBV7-9
size: .
CDR3: CANSSENSYEQYF
DNA: TGTGCTAACAGCTCTGAGAACTCCTACGAGCAGTACTTC

D: TRBD1
J: TRBJ2-5
V: TRBV12-3/TRBV12-4
size: .
CDR3: CANSRSGTGTQYF
DNA: TGTGCCAACAGCCGAAGCGGGACAGGGACGCAGTACTTC

D: TRBD1
J: TRBJ2-5
V: TRBV29-1
size: medium-sized
CDR3: CSGIQGTGETQYF
DNA: TGCAGCGGCATACAGGGGACGGGAGAGACCCAGTACTTC

D: .
J: TRBJ2-3
V: TRBV2
size: few
CDR3: CVSRADSTDTQYF
DNA: TGTGTCAGCAGGGCGGACAGCACAGATACGCAGTATTTT

D: .
J: TRBJ1-1
V: TRBV10-3
size: few
CDR3: CAIMGGFINTEAFF
DNA: TGTGCCATCATGGGCGGCTTCATAAACACTGAAGCTTTCTTT

D: TRBD1
J: TRBJ1-6
V: TRBV12-3/TRBV12-4
size: few
CDR3: CASSLGDRGRNSLLHF
DNA: TGTGCCAGCAGTTTGGGGGACAGGGGGCGGAATTCACTCCTCCACTTC

D: TRBD2
J: TRBJ2-7
V: TRBV5-1
size: .
CDR3: CVSSLDRDSGRFLPEQYF
DNA: TGCGTCAGCAGCTTGGATCGTGATAGCGGGAGATTCCTCCCCGAGCAGTACTTC

D: .
J: TRBJ2-7
V: TRBV5-6
size: .
CDR3: CASSLVVWAGAGEWYF
DNA: TGTGCCAGCAGCTTGGTTGTCTGGGCAGGGGCAGGCGAGTGGTACTTC

D: .
J: TRBJ2-5
V: TRBV7-3
size: .
CDR3: CASSPTWLQETQYF
DNA: TGTGCCAGCAGCCCCACGTGGCTCCAAGAGACTCAGTACTTC

D: TRBD2
J: TRBJ2-3
V: TRBV29-1
size: .
CDR3: CSTDTFGISGRADAQYF
DNA: TGCAGCACCGATACGTTCGGGATTAGCGGGAGAGCAGATGCGCAGTATTTT

D: TRBD2
J: TRBJ2-7
V: TRBV30
size: .
CDR3: CARSPLVGGPNEQYF
DNA: TGTGCCAGGAGTCCTCTAGTGGGAGGGCCCAACGAGCAGTACTTC

D: .
J: TRBJ1-1
V: TRBV29-1
size: few
CDR3: CSARYGLNTEAFF
DNA: TGCAGCGCCAGGTATGGGCTGAACACTGAAGCTTTCTTT

D: .
J: TRBJ2-6
V: TRBV28
size: .
CDR3: CGSSRSLGGARANVLTF
DNA: TGTGGCAGCAGCCGTTCTTTGGGGGGCGCTAGGGCCAACGTCCTGACTTTC

D: .
J: TRBJ2-3
V: TRBV11-2
size: .
CDR3: CASSRRRSTGNTDTQYF
DNA: TGTGCCAGCAGCAGAAGAAGAAGTACAGGGAACACAGATACGCAGTATTTT

D: .
J: TRBJ1-2
V: TRBV10-3
size: .
CDR3: CTISLERVRGYTF
DNA: TGTACCATCAGCCTCGAGAGGGTTCGGGGCTACACCTTC

D: .
J: TRBJ2-3
V: TRBV5-1
size: few
CDR3: CASSYLTGSTTDTQYF
DNA: TGCGCCAGCAGCTATTTAACGGGGTCTACCACAGATACGCAGTATTTT

D: TRBD2
J: TRBJ2-7
V: TRBV29-1
size: .
CDR3: CDVGASGGPYEHYF
DNA: TGCGACGTTGGGGCTAGCGGGGGCCCTTACGAGCACTACTTC

D: .
J: TRBJ1-1
V: TRBV6-4
size: once
CDR3: CASSDSAEVNTEAFF
DNA: TGTGCCAGCAGCGACTCGGCAGAGGTGAACACTGAAGCTTTCTTT